The T cell receptor (beta chain) described here comes from a study of blood T cell repertoires in COVID-19. Study summary: Collection of acute and convalescent COVID-19 samples took place in the United States, Italy and Spain. From T cells, B-cell-depleted T cells, or PBMCs came the material, which was cDNA or gDNA.

Germline lookup yields CDR1 SGHTA and CDR2 FQGTGA. CDR3 size: 16 residues. V lost 4 bases, J lost 1 base, and 9 bases stayed unmatched. Original data processing: Estimates of nucleated cell counts were drawn from the amplification of reference gene primers. Assay: immunoSEQ multiplex PCR; the TCRdb copy retains only in-frame clones and omits some. The DNA gave D and trimming, while V, J and clone size come from that table. This repertoire shows a few hundred thousand clones, 85% found once; its top ten account for under 4%. This receptor was identified in a woman aged 18-35 years with acute or convalescent COVID-19. V and J are TRBV7-3 and TRBJ1-1, with 7 nucleotides matching TRBD1. The sequenced sample was peripheral blood. DNA of the CDR3: TGTGCCAGCAGCTATCAGGGGGGCAAGGGGAACACTGAAGCTTTCTTT. It codes for CASSYQGGKGNTEAFF.